This T cell receptor (beta chain) was identified during a study of tumor-infiltrating lymphocytes in primary liver carcinoma. At the level of the study: Tumor staging was T1-T3 N0M0; sizes spanned about 4.2 to 11 cm across. Samples had roughly 3.65 to 7.5 million productive TCRbeta reads, comparable between tissue types.

As to this clonotype: Mismatch with germline at one junction end may stem from a read error.

The germline gives CDR1 SGHDT, CDR2 YYEEEE. The CDR3 runs 12 residues. A primer in the constant region served to generate TCR beta cDNA from roughly 550 ng of total RNA. Sequencing libraries for TCR beta derived from three nested multiplex PCR rounds that used slightly modified ARM-PCR. TRBV1-TRBV30 forward and Cbeta reverse primers drove the first two roughly 10-cycle rounds. TCRdb recomputed calls from the multiplex PCR reads with MiXCR, one row per CDR3 protein. The sample includes fewer than 25,000 distinct CDR3 sequences, around 72% of them seen just once. Taking 20-30 mg of unsorted bulk tissue, the authors co-extracted RNA and DNA. Patients underwent resection of primary liver carcinoma.

The material sequenced was liver tumor tissue from sampling region 1. Described subset: tumor region T1, superior pole. The TCR sequence derives from a man aged 35-49 years with primary liver carcinoma and hepatitis B virus infection. V gene TRBV5-6 combines with J gene TRBJ2-3; D gene unclear. CDR3 sequence reads: CASSLSADTQYF. As DNA, the CDR3 is TGTGCCAGCAGCTTGAGTGCAGATACCCAGTATTTT.